A single sample gave rise to the 22 T cell receptor beta chains below, sequenced in a study of cytomegalovirus exposure and HLA in healthy donors. The PCR made use of 60 Vbeta and 13 Jbeta primers. The assay was immunoSEQ multiplex PCR, and TCRdb's table has in-frame clones only and misses some. The table lists about 190,000 clones, 65% to 85% of them singletons, with around 3.9% in the top ten. The sequenced material came from PBMCs. The receptors come from a man between 50 and 59 years old in good health and CMV-seronegative.

V is TRBV6-5 and J is TRBJ1-1, with 7 nucleotides matching TRBD1. The CDR3 runs 13 residues. Germline V gives CDR1 MNHEY, CDR2 SVGAGI. V lost 9 bases, J lost 5 bases, and 9 bases stayed unmatched. The CDR3 DNA reads TGTGCCAGTCTTAGGGGGCATCGAACTGAAGCTTTCTTT. It translates to CASLRGHRTEAFF.

The rearrangement joins TRBV7-9 to TRBJ1-1; TRBD1 matches at 7 bases. V lost 6 bases to trimming and J lost 1 base; unmatched junction nucleotides: 5. Germline-derived CDR1 and CDR2 are SEHNR and FQNEAQ (reference sequence). This CDR3 is built from 14 residues. CDR3 amino acids: CASREQGKNTEAFF. CDR3 nucleotide sequence: TGTGCCAGCAGGGAACAGGGGAAGAACACTGAAGCTTTCTTT.

The chain combines TRBV6-1 with TRBJ2-5, with 8 bases lining up with TRBD1. The end of the DNA fits TRBJ2-7 better, so the J call may be wrong. Germline V gene lookup returns CDR1 MNHNS and CDR2 SASEGT. The CDR3 contains 14 residues. CDR3 sequence (DNA): TGTGCCAGCAGTCACCGGGACAGGTCCTACGAGCAGTACTTC. It specifies CASSHRDRSYEQYF.

V is TRBV2 and J is TRBJ1-1; no clear D gene. Germline lookup yields CDR1 SNHLY and CDR2 FYNNEI. V dropped 7 bases and J dropped 11 bases, with 17 bases sitting between them. This CDR3 has 12 amino acids. The CDR3 nucleotides are TGTGCCAGCACCACTATGCTGAATAGGGCTTTCTTT. As protein: CASTTMLNRAFF.

This clone was observed once. This chain connects TRBV6-6 to TRBJ1-5, with 12 positions matching TRBD1. The V and J ends lost 2 bases and 11 bases, in that order; junction bases with no gene match: 10. The CDR3 loop spans 16 amino acids. Germline V gives CDR1 MNHNY, CDR2 SVGAGI (reference sequence). DNA for the CDR3: TGTGCCAGCAGTTACGCCGGGACAGGGGGCCAGAGGACCCAGCATTTT. Its protein product is CASSYAGTGGQRTQHF.

This chain uses TRBV30 with TRBJ1-4; possibly TRBD1 for D (5 bases). The CDR3 has 12 residues. Per germline, CDR1 GTSNPN and CDR2 SVGIG (reference sequence). Trimming removed 7 bases from V and 8 bases from J, with 14 bases in between. CDR3 protein: CAYDRPLEKLFF. The CDR3 DNA sequence: TGTGCCTACGACAGACCATTGGAAAAACTGTTTTTT. The variable domain in full, with the rest retrieved from reference TRBV30 and TRBJ1-4, is SQTIHQWPATLVQPVGSPLSLECTVEGTSNPNLYWYRQAAGRGLQLLFYSVGIGQISSEVPQNLSASRPQDRQFILSSKKLLLSDSGFYLCAYDRPLEKLFFGSGTQLSVL.

V and J are TRBV9 and TRBJ1-1; the D is unclear. Trimming stripped 2 bases from V and 5 bases from J, with 10 bases between. The CDR3 is made up of 13 amino acids. In germline, CDR1 is SGDLS, CDR2 YYNGEE. The CDR3 DNA reads as TGTGCCAGCAGCGTTGGCGGGAAAACTGAAGCTTTCTTT. Residues: CASSVGGKTEAFF.

The chain combines TRBV5-4 with TRBJ2-7, with D perhaps matching TRBD1 (6 bases). CDR1 and CDR2 (germline): SGHNT, YYREEE (reference sequence). The CDR3 contains 12 residues. The ends were cut back, 2 bases at V and 6 bases at J, with 9 bases in the middle. The CDR3, as DNA: TGTGCCAGCAGCTTATGGGGGCGCGAGCAGTACTTC. Amino acids: CASSLWGREQYF.

The gene calls are TRBV7-8 and TRBJ1-4, with 11 bases identical to TRBD1. The ends lost 5 bases at V and 7 bases at J; junction bases unmatched: 3. From germline, CDR1 is SGHVS and CDR2 FQNEAQ. This CDR3 is 14 amino acids long. CDR3 nucleotides: TGTGCCAGCAGCCTCGGACAGGGGGCTGAAAAACTGTTTTTT. This gives the protein CASSLGQGAEKLFF. The whole variable domain, filled in from reference TRBV7-8 and TRBJ1-4, reads GAGVSQSPRYKVAKRGQDVALRCDPISGHVSLFWYQQALGQGPEFLTYFQNEAQLDKSGLPSDRFFAERPEGSVSTLKIQRTQQEDSAVYLCASSLGQGAEKLFFGSGTQLSVL.

This rearrangement joins TRBV29-1 to TRBJ2-7, with D maybe TRBD1 (6 bases). The CDR3 runs to 11 residues. Per the germline V gene, CDR1 is SQVTM and CDR2 is ANQGSEA. Trimming shortened V by 7 bases and J by 2 bases, and 9 bases separated the two germline ends. As DNA, the CDR3 is TGCAGCGCCGGACAGACCTACGAGCAGTACTTC. This sequence encodes CSAGQTYEQYF.

The chain joins TRBV27 to TRBJ1-5; 8 bases line up with TRBD1. Trimming at V came to 4 bases and at J to 6 bases, leaving 5 bases not matched to a gene. CDR1 MNHEY and CDR2 SMNVEV come from the germline V gene (reference sequence). The CDR3 contains 14 residues. The CDR3 reads CASSWTGLGQPQHF. The CDR3 DNA reads TGTGCCAGCAGTTGGACAGGGTTGGGTCAGCCCCAGCATTTT.

This chain uses TRBV19 with TRBJ2-7, with 7 bases fitting TRBD1. The germline gives CDR1 LNHDA, CDR2 SQIVND (reference sequence). The CDR3 has 15 residues. Trimming took 5 bases from V and 2 from J; bases not matched to a gene: 9. The CDR3 region is CASSQHRDSTYEQYF. The CDR3 DNA sequence: TGTGCCAGTAGTCAGCACCGGGACAGCACCTACGAGCAGTACTTC.

Of note for this clone: This CDR3 is also generated by other DNA sequences in the sample. This sequence joins TRBV14 and TRBJ2-7; D might be TRBD1 (7 bases). Germline assignment: CDR1 SGHDN and CDR2 FVKESK. Trimming took off 4 bases at V and 6 bases at J, with 16 bases between the two ends. The CDR3 contains 14 residues. CDR3 DNA: TGTGCCAGCAGCCTAGGAGGAGGGGGCCTCGAGCAGTACTTC. Its translation is CASSLGGGGLEQYF.

V and J are TRBV7-8 and TRBJ2-7, with 9 bases lining up with TRBD1. V shed 3 bases and J 6 bases; nucleotides not matched to a gene: 9. The CDR3 is made up of 15 amino acids. The V gene's germline CDR1 is SGHVS and CDR2 FQNEAQ. In DNA, the CDR3 is TGTGCCAGCAGCTTGTCCCGGGACAGGGTCTCCGAGCAGTACTTC. The encoded protein is CASSLSRDRVSEQYF.

V and J are TRBV5-4 and TRBJ2-5, with 10 bases identical to TRBD2. Germline loops: CDR1 SGHNT, CDR2 YYREEE (reference sequence). The CDR3 contains 14 residues. The junction had 5 bases not matched to a gene; V was cut back by 4 bases and J by 5 bases. The CDR3 region has the DNA TGTGCCAGCAGCGCGACGGGACTAGCGGAGACCCAGTACTTC. Its protein product is CASSATGLAETQYF.

The CDR3 spells CASSPRSAGMDTGELFF. The CDR3 nucleotides read TGTGCCAGCTCACCGAGGAGTGCAGGGATGGACACCGGGGAGCTGTTTTTT. The chain links TRBV18 to TRBJ2-2, with D perhaps TRBD1 (5 bases). V lost 3 bases to trimming and J lost 3 bases, with 17 bases between them. This CDR3 has 17 residues. Germline CDR1 and CDR2: KGHSH and LQKENI. The full variable domain, in which reference TRBV18 and TRBJ2-2 provide the parts outside the CDR3, is NAGVMQNPRHLVRRRGQEARLRCSPMKGHSHVYWYRQLPEEGLKFMVYLQKENIIDESGMPKERFSAEFPKEGPSILRIQQVVRGDSAAYFCASSPRSAGMDTGELFFGEGSRLTVL.

The genes are TRBV4-2 and TRBJ1-1; D possibly corresponds to TRBD1 (5 bases). There are 14 residues in the CDR3. Trimming removed 0 bases from V and 5 bases from J, with 10 bases in between. The germline CDR1 and CDR2 sequences are LGHNA and YNFKEQ. CDR3 DNA: TGTGCCAGCAGCCAAGAGACGGAGGGGACTGAAGCTTTCTTT. This sequence encodes CASSQETEGTEAFF.

The chain links TRBV4-1 to TRBJ2-5; D is possibly TRBD2 (6 bases). Germline values: CDR1 MGHRA, CDR2 YSYEKL. The CDR3 totals 14 residues. Trimming pared 4 bases from V and 1 base from J, leaving 10 bases between. The CDR3 here is CASSPRDSQETQYF. CDR3 coding DNA: TGCGCCAGCAGCCCCCGGGACTCCCAAGAGACCCAGTACTTC.

J is TRBJ2-7 and V is TRBV10-3, with 8 bases lining up with TRBD1. Trimming removed 11 bases from V and 1 base from J; junction bases left unmatched: 7. The CDR3 loop spans 13 amino acids. Germline values: CDR1 ENHRY, CDR2 SYGVKD. The chain's CDR3 is CALGQGSSYEQYF. In DNA form, the CDR3 reads TGTGCCCTAGGACAGGGTAGTTCCTACGAGCAGTACTTC.

Turning to this clone: Relative to the germline gene, one junction end is altered; a read error may explain this. The chain joins TRBV10-2 to TRBJ1-5, with 7 bases aligning to TRBD1. The CDR3 has 14 residues. Germline CDR1 reads WSHSY; CDR2 reads SAAADI. The CDR3: CASSESGGGQLQHF. CDR3 in DNA: TGCGCCAGCAGTGAGTCAGGGGGCGGCCAGCTCCAGCATTTT.

The chain links TRBV6-5 to TRBJ1-6; D is uncertain. The CDR3 runs 16 residues. V gave up 0 bases and J gave up 7 bases, with 13 bases separating them. Germline V lookup: CDR1 MNHEY, CDR2 SVGAGI. The CDR3 loop reads CASSYSHGLTNSPLHF. CDR3 bases: TGTGCCAGCAGTTACTCGCACGGACTTACCAATTCACCCCTCCACTTT.

The rearrangement links TRBV19 to TRBJ2-5, with 10 bases matching TRBD1. Per the germline V gene, CDR1 is LNHDA and CDR2 is SQIVND (reference sequence). The CDR3 extends over 15 amino acids. V lost 4 bases and J lost 1; bases outside the gene matches: 3. CDR3 amino acids: CASSKRTGGQETQYF. In DNA, the CDR3 is TGTGCCAGTAGTAAACGGACAGGGGGCCAAGAGACCCAGTACTTC.